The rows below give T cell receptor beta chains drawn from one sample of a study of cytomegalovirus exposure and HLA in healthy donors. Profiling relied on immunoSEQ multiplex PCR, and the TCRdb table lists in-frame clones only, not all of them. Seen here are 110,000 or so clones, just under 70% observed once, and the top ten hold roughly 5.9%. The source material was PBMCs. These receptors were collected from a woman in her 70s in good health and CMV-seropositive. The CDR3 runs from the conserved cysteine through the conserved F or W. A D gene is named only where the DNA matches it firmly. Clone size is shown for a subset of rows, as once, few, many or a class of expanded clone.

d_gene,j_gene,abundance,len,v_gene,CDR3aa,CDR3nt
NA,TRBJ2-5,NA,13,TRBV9,CASSISGEETQYF,TGTGCCAGCAGCATTTCAGGGGAAGAGACCCAGTACTTC
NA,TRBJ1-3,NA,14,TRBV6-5,CASSGLSSGNTIYF,TGTGCCAGCAGTGGACTTAGCTCTGGAAACACCATATATTTT
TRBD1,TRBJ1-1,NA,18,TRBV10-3,CAISESAGGPGLWTEAFF,TGTGCCATCAGTGAGTCAGCAGGGGGCCCCGGGTTGTGGACTGAAGCTTTCTTT
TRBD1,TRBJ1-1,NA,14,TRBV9,CASSALGQGREAFF,TGTGCCAGCAGCGCCTTGGGACAGGGCCGTGAAGCTTTCTTT
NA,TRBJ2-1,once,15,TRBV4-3,CASSHRPLANNEQFF,TGCGCCAGCAGCCATCGTCCTCTAGCCAACAATGAGCAGTTCTTC
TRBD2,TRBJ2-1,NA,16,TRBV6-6,CASTALAGGPYNEQFF,TGTGCCAGCACTGCACTAGCGGGGGGGCCCTACAATGAGCAGTTCTTC
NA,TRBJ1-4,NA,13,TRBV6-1,CASSESNGEKLFF,TGTGCCAGCAGTGAGAGTAACGGGGAAAAACTGTTTTTT
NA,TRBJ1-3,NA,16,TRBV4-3,CASSQGAVVSGNTIYF,TGCGCCAGCAGCCAAGGGGCAGTCGTCTCTGGAAACACCATATATTTT
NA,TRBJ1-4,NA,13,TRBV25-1,CASSPWTGEKLFF,TGTGCCAGCAGTCCCTGGACTGGGGAAAAACTGTTTTTT
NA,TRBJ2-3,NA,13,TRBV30,CASPGTSTDTQYF,TGTGCCTCTCCGGGGACTAGCACAGATACGCAGTATTTT
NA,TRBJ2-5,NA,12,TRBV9,CASSPSEETQYF,TGTGCCAGCAGCCCCTCGGAAGAGACCCAGTACTTC
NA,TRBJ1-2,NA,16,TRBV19,CASTPPGTQQNYGYTF,TGTGCCAGTACACCCCCGGGAACACAACAAAACTATGGCTACACCTTC
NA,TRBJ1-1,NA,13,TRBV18,CASSPLQGERAFF,TGTGCCAGCTCACCACTCCAAGGGGAACGGGCTTTCTTT
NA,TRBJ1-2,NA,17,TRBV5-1,CASSLGIYTGTNYGYTF,TGCGCCAGCAGCTTGGGGATATACACAGGAACTAACTATGGCTACACCTTC
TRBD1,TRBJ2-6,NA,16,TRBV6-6,CASTDRVSSGANVLTF,TGTGCCAGCACGGACAGGGTCAGCTCTGGGGCCAACGTCCTGACTTTC
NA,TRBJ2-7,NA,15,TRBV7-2,CASSLVGTETYEQYF,TGTGCCAGCAGCTTAGTAGGGACTGAGACCTACGAGCAGTACTTC
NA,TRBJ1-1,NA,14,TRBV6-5,CASSRGGMNTEAFF,TGTGCCAGCAGTAGGGGGGGGATGAACACTGAAGCTTTCTTT
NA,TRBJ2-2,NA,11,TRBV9,CASGAAGELFF,TGTGCCAGCGGGGCGGCCGGGGAGCTGTTTTTT
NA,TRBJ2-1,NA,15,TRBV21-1,CASSKVGIRGNEQFF,TGTGCCAGCAGCAAAGTTGGCATAAGGGGCAATGAGCAGTTCTTC
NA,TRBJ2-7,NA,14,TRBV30,CAWTGAGGGGEQYF,TGTGCCTGGACCGGGGCAGGGGGAGGAGGCGAGCAGTACTTC
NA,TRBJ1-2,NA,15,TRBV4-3,CASSQSSQGSSGYTF,TGCGCCAGCAGCCAATCTTCTCAGGGTTCGAGTGGCTACACCTTC
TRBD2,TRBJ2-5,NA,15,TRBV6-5,CASSLTSGGQETQYF,TGTGCCAGCAGCCTCACCAGCGGGGGACAAGAGACCCAGTACTTC
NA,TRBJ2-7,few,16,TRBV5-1,CASSDGQSPGTYEQYF,TGCGCCAGCAGCGACGGACAGAGTCCCGGAACCTACGAGCAGTACTTC
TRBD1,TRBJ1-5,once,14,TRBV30,CAWSRQGGSQPQHF,TGTGCCTGGAGCCGACAGGGTGGAAGCCAGCCCCAGCATTTT
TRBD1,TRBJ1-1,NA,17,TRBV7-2,CASSPTNKVQGGPEAFF,TGTGCCAGCAGCCCCACCAACAAGGTTCAGGGGGGCCCTGAAGCTTTCTTT
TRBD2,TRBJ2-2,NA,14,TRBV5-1,CASSRTSNTGELFF,TGCGCCAGCAGCCGGACTAGTAACACCGGGGAGCTGTTTTTT
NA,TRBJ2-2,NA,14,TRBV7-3,CASSLSREIGELFF,TGTGCCAGCAGCTTAAGCCGCGAAATCGGGGAGCTGTTTTTT
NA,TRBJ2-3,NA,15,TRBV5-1,CASSLLKAGPDTQYF,TGCGCCAGCAGCTTGTTGAAGGCAGGCCCAGATACGCAGTATTTT
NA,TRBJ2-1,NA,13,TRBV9,CASSVDSYNEQFF,TGTGCCAGCAGCGTCGACAGTTACAATGAGCAGTTCTTC
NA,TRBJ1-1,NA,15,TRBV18,CASSPGRGQNTEAFF,TGTGCCAGCTCACCAGGGAGGGGACAAAACACTGAAGCTTTCTTT
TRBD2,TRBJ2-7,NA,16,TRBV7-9,CASSLVGPSSGGAQYF,TGTGCCAGCAGCTTAGTAGGTCCGAGTAGCGGGGGCGCGCAGTACTTC
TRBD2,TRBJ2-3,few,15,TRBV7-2,CASSLGGGGLDTQYF,TGTGCCAGCAGCTTAGGGGGGGGTGGATTAGATACGCAGTATTTT
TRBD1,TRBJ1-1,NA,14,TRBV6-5,CASSYVRDRGQAFF,TGTGCCAGCAGTTACGTCCGGGACAGGGGGCAGGCTTTCTTT
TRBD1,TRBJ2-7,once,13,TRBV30,CAWSGQGISEQYF,TGTGCCTGGTCGGGACAGGGGATCAGCGAGCAGTACTTC
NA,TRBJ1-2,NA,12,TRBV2,CASSRANYGYTF,TGTGCCAGCAGTCGCGCTAACTATGGCTACACCTTC
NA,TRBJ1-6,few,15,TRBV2,CASRGTGRENSPLHF,TGTGCCAGCAGAGGGACCGGGAGGGAAAATTCACCCCTCCACTTT
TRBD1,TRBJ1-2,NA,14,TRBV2,CASSPQGANYGYTF,TGTGCCAGCAGTCCACAGGGGGCGAACTATGGCTACACCTTC
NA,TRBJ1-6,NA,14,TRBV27,CASSGQGGISPLHF,TGTGCCAGCAGTGGGCAGGGCGGTATCTCACCCCTCCACTTT
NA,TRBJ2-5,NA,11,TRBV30,CAWSAGETQYF,TGTGCCTGGAGTGCAGGGGAGACCCAGTACTTC
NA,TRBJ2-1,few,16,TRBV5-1,CASSLAARVANNEQFF,TGCGCCAGCAGCTTGGCGGCCAGGGTGGCAAACAATGAGCAGTTCTTC
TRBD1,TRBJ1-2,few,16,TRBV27,CASSLSPTGSNYGYTF,TGTGCCAGCAGTTTATCCCCGACAGGGTCTAACTATGGCTACACCTTC
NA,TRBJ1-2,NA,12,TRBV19,CASRLLDYGYTF,TGTGCCAGCCGTCTCCTTGACTATGGCTACACCTTC
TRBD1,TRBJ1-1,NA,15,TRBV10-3,CAISEGTGRNTEAFF,TGTGCCATCAGTGAAGGGACAGGGCGGAACACTGAAGCTTTCTTT
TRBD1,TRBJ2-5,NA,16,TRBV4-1,CASSQDRDRSKETQYF,TGCGCCAGCAGCCAAGATCGGGACAGATCGAAAGAGACCCAGTACTTC
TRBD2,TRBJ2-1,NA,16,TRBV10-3,CAISDLGRGKYNEQFF,TGTGCCATCAGTGACCTCGGGCGGGGGAAGTACAATGAGCAGTTCTTC
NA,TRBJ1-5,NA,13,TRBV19,CASTWTVDQPQHF,TGTGCCAGTACCTGGACAGTTGATCAGCCCCAGCATTTT
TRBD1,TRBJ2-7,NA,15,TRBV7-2,CASSAQGQFTYEQYF,TGTGCCAGCTCAGCCCAGGGACAGTTCACCTACGAGCAGTACTTC
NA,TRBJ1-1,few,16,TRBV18,CASSPPIRSQNTEAFF,TGTGCCAGCTCACCACCGATACGGTCTCAAAACACTGAAGCTTTCTTT